What follows are 32 T cell receptor beta chains derived from one specimen sequenced in a study of blood T cells in healthy people across ages. A J-beta primer mix and a sample-barcoded 5' primer were used in a second PCR of about 7 to 12 cycles. TCRdb re-derived calls from the 5' RACE reads in MiXCR, one entry per CDR3 protein. This table has fewer than 900,000 distinct CDR3 sequences, roughly 47% appearing once. Sequencing input: blood. Source of these receptors: a woman aged 60-70 years in good health.

The chain is built from TRBV6-2 or TRBV6-3 and TRBJ1-3; D is ambiguous. This CDR3 spans 13 amino acids. V was shortened by 6 bases and J by 8 bases, with 14 bases between the two germline ends. Germline CDR1 is MNHEY and CDR2 is SVGEGT. The CDR3 sequence: CASREPPEHTIYF. DNA of the CDR3: TGTGCCAGCAGGGAACCCCCGGAGCACACCATATATTTT.

This clonotype was observed a few times. The chain has TRBV28 and TRBJ2-3; D gene ambiguous. CDR3 length: 16 amino acids. Trimming cost V 5 bases and J 0 bases, with 15 bases left between them. Germline values: CDR1 MDHEN, CDR2 SYDVKM. CDR3 coding DNA: TGTGCCAGCAGTATCCTAGTGGGCTCTAGCACAGATACGCAGTATTTT. Amino acid sequence: CASSILVGSSTDTQYF.

V usage is TRBV10-3 and J usage is TRBJ1-2; the match to TRBD1 covers 10 bases. The CDR3 length is 14 residues. Losses at the gene ends were 5 bases for V and 6 bases for J; bases not matched to a gene: 6. From germline, CDR1 is ENHRY and CDR2 SYGVKD. The chain's CDR3 is CAISNRDRGNGYTF. DNA for the CDR3: TGTGCCATCAGTAACCGGGACAGGGGTAATGGCTACACCTTC.

This clonotype showed up just a few times. The chain recombines TRBV10-3 with TRBJ2-7, with D maybe TRBD2 (5 bases). The CDR3 covers 15 residues. Trimming took 6 bases from V and 6 from J, leaving 21 bases between them. Germline V gene data show CDR1 as ENHRY and CDR2 as SYGVKD. Written as DNA, the CDR3 is TGTGCCATCAGGGGCACTGATCTAGTAGGGAGCGAGCAGTACTTC. Protein sequence: CAIRGTDLVGSEQYF.

The DNA for the CDR3 is TGCAGTGCTAGAGACCGGGAGGCTACCTACAATGAGCAGTTCTTC. It yields the protein CSARDREATYNEQFF. The rearrangement uses TRBV20-1 and TRBJ2-1; 7 bases map to TRBD2. The germline V gene encodes CDR1 DFQATT and CDR2 SNEGSKA (reference sequence). This CDR3 is built from 15 residues. After removal of 0 bases from V and 2 bases from J, the junction contained 4 bases not matched to a gene.

V is TRBV27 and J is TRBJ2-1, with 8 bases matching TRBD2. Per the germline V gene, CDR1 is MNHEY and CDR2 is SMNVEV (reference sequence). The CDR3 is 14 residues long. Trimming removed 5 bases from V and 9 bases from J; junction bases left unmatched: 9. The CDR3 loop is CASSAGTSTSEQFF. The CDR3 nucleotides are TGTGCCAGCAGTGCCGGGACTAGTACAAGTGAGCAGTTCTTC.

In its sample, this clonotype was seen a few times. J is TRBJ2-7 and V is TRBV19; TRBD2 agrees at 10 bases. After removal of 6 bases from V and 3 bases from J, the junction contained 2 bases not matched to a gene. CDR1 is LNHDA and CDR2 is SQIVND in the germline V gene (reference sequence). The CDR3 length is 13 residues. The CDR3 sequence: CASSTSGVYEQYF. The CDR3 bases are TGTGCCAGTAGCACTAGCGGGGTCTACGAGCAGTACTTC.

As concerns this clonotype: An end of the junction differs from the germline gene, which may be a read error. J is TRBJ1-1 and V is TRBV6-6; D uncertain. The CDR3 spans 15 residues. Germline V gives CDR1 MNHNY, CDR2 SVGAGI (reference sequence). For the CDR3, the DNA is TGTGCCAGCAGTTACTCCAGGTCCATGAACCCTGAAGCTTTCTTT. It is translated as CASSYSRSMNPEAFF.

The chain combines TRBV9 with TRBJ2-3; D is ambiguous. V lost 7 bases to trimming and J lost 2 bases, with 8 bases between them. Germline V gene lookup returns CDR1 SGDLS and CDR2 YYNGEE. The CDR3 runs to 12 residues. DNA for the CDR3: TGTGCCAGCGGAGAGCTCACAGATACGCAGTATTTT. Its protein product is CASGELTDTQYF.

This clonotype was counted only a few times. J is TRBJ2-2 and V is TRBV20-1; unclear D gene. The CDR3 is 16 residues long. Germline V gene data show CDR1 as DFQATT and CDR2 as SNEGSKA (reference sequence). The ends were cut back, 1 base at V and 3 bases at J, with 15 bases in the middle. The CDR3 region is CSARAPGREHTGELFF. CDR3 DNA: TGCAGTGCTAGAGCCCCCGGAAGGGAACACACCGGGGAGCTGTTTTTT.

The CDR3 DNA is TGTGCCAGCAGCGTCTACCCTAGCGGGGGCGGTACCGGGGAGCTGTTTTTT. It translates to CASSVYPSGGGTGELFF. The chain has TRBV9 and TRBJ2-2, with TRBD2 identical over 10 bases. Per germline, CDR1 SGDLS and CDR2 YYNGEE. The CDR3 consists of 17 residues. Unmatched junction bases numbered 9, after V lost 2 bases and J lost 5 bases.

This clonotype was picked up many times. CDR3 sequence reads: CASSLVGTSGAGEQYF. DNA for the CDR3: TGCGCCAGCAGCTTGGTTGGGACTAGCGGTGCGGGAGAGCAGTACTTC. The chain has TRBV5-1 and TRBJ2-5, with 11 bases matching TRBD2. The length of the CDR3 is 16 residues. Germline V gene lookup returns CDR1 SGHRS and CDR2 YFSETQ. V lost 0 bases, J lost 11 bases, and 12 bases stayed unmatched.

The chain combines TRBV6-1 with TRBJ2-1; 8 bases map to TRBD2. The end of the DNA fits TRBJ2-7 better, so the J call may be wrong. CDR3 length equals 17 residues. Germline CDR1 is MNHNS and CDR2 is SASEGT. CDR3 sequence (DNA): TGTGCCAGCACCCTATCGTTAGCGGGAAGCTCCTACAATGAGCAGTACTTC. Its protein is CASTLSLAGSSYNEQYF.

V usage is TRBV9 and J usage is TRBJ1-3; D is unresolved. Germline loops: CDR1 SGDLS, CDR2 YYNGEE. Trimming cost V 7 bases and J 5 bases, with 16 bases left between them. The CDR3 totals 14 residues. The CDR3 here is CASGPGTGRNTIYF. Written as DNA, the CDR3 is TGTGCCAGCGGGCCAGGTACTGGTAGAAACACCATATATTTT. Using reference TRBV9 and TRBJ1-3 for the parts outside the CDR3, the full variable domain is DSGVTQTPKHLITATGQRVTLRCSPRSGDLSVYWYQQSLDQGLQFLIQYYNGEERAKGNILERFSAQQFPDLHSELNLSSLELGDSALYFCASGPGTGRNTIYFGEGSWLTVV.

The chain carries TRBV9 and TRBJ2-2; no clear D. V was shortened by 6 bases and J by 5 bases, with 14 bases between the two germline ends. The CDR3 sequence is 14 residues long. Germline V gene sequence: CDR1 SGDLS, CDR2 YYNGEE. In DNA, the CDR3 is TGTGCCAGCAATCGGGCACATGGAACCGGGGAGCTGTTTTTT. It specifies CASNRAHGTGELFF.

The chain joins TRBV7-2 to TRBJ2-5; unclear D gene. Germline assignment: CDR1 SGHTA and CDR2 FQGNSA. V was clipped by 3 bases and J by 5 bases, with 10 bases between them. This CDR3 is 13 amino acids long. This CDR3 is CASSLGYWETQYF. As DNA, the CDR3 is TGTGCCAGCAGCTTGGGTTATTGGGAGACCCAGTACTTC. The variable domain in full, with the rest retrieved from reference TRBV7-2 and TRBJ2-5, is GAGVSQSPSNKVTEKGKDVELRCDPISGHTALYWYRQSLGQGLEFLIYFQGNSAPDKSGLPSDRFSAERTGGSVSTLTIQRTQQEDSAVYLCASSLGYWETQYFGPGTRLLVL.

About this clonotype itself: Compared with germline, one end of the junction differs, possibly owing to a read error. The rearrangement links TRBV7-8 to TRBJ2-3; TRBD1 or TRBD2 may be the D gene (5 bases each). This CDR3 region has 16 residues. Germline CDR1 reads SGHVS; CDR2 reads FQNEAQ. In DNA form, the CDR3 reads TGTGCCAGCAGCTTAGAGGAGAGGGGCGGCACAGGTACGCAGTATTTT. This encodes CASSLEERGGTGTQYF.

V and J are TRBV20-1 and TRBJ2-1; D unresolved. V lost 5 bases and J 0 bases, leaving 14 bases between the germline ends. This CDR3 has 15 residues. Germline CDR1 is DFQATT and CDR2 is SNEGSKA (reference sequence). CDR3 coding DNA: TGCAGTGCTCCGACCGCAGAGAGCTCCTACAATGAGCAGTTCTTC. Its translation: CSAPTAESSYNEQFF.

CDR3 loop: CASSFETGTYEQYF. The CDR3 DNA is TGTGCCAGCAGCTTCGAGACAGGGACCTACGAGCAGTACTTC. The chain is built from TRBV7-2 and TRBJ2-7, with 7 positions matching TRBD1. The germline V gene encodes CDR1 SGHTA and CDR2 FQGNSA. Trimming cost V 3 bases and J 2 bases; bases outside gene matches: 4. The CDR3 length is 14 residues.

The rearrangement links TRBV20-1 to TRBJ2-5; 8 nucleotides line up with TRBD2. With 3 bases clipped from V and 5 bases from J, the junction kept 14 bases outside the gene matches. The germline CDR1 and CDR2 sequences are DFQATT and SNEGSKA (reference sequence). The CDR3 contains 16 residues. The CDR3 protein is CSASPIAGGGRETQYF. The DNA of the CDR3 is TGCAGTGCTAGCCCGATTGCGGGGGGCGGGAGGGAGACCCAGTACTTC.

This clonotype was observed once. This CDR3 is CASRTGADYGYTF. The CDR3 nucleotides are TGTGCCAGTCGAACAGGGGCGGACTATGGCTACACCTTC. The V call is TRBV6-2 or TRBV6-3, the J call TRBJ1-2; 7 positions agree with TRBD1. The J segment lost 3 bases and the V segment lost 9 bases, leaving 7 bases of the junction unmatched. The CDR3 runs to 13 residues. Germline CDR1 and CDR2: MNHEY and SVGEGT.

Comment on this clonotype: Given a much more abundant clone one base away, this may be a read error. The rearrangement joins TRBV12-3 or TRBV12-4 to TRBJ2-7; D could derive from TRBD1 or TRBD2 (5 bases each). The CDR3 sequence is 14 residues long. Trimming shortened V by 6 bases and J by 2 bases, and 14 bases separated the two germline ends. The CDR3 loop reads CASSVGRGPYEQYF. Here the CDR3 DNA reads TGTGCCAGCAGCGTAGGACGGGGCCCCTACGAGCAGTACTTC.

In this sample, this clonotype turned up a few times. The gene calls are TRBV7-9 and TRBJ2-5, with no clear D. This CDR3 spans 16 amino acids. Germline-derived CDR1 and CDR2 are SEHNR and FQNEAQ (reference sequence). Trimming cost V 1 base and J 0 bases, with 12 bases left between them. This CDR3 is CASSLGLSEYQETQYF. CDR3 sequence (DNA): TGTGCCAGCAGCTTAGGTCTATCAGAGTACCAAGAGACCCAGTACTTC.

This chain uses TRBV5-1 with TRBJ2-7; 7 positions match TRBD1. Germline CDR1 SGHRS, CDR2 YFSETQ. V shed 0 bases, J shed 2 bases, and the junction held 5 bases outside the gene matches. The CDR3 spans 15 residues. This CDR3 is CASSLAGTETYEQYF. The CDR3 DNA follows: TGCGCCAGCAGCTTGGCCGGGACAGAGACCTACGAGCAGTACTTC.

About this clonotype: The germline gene is not matched at one end of the junction; a read error may be the cause. V usage is TRBV4-3 and J usage is TRBJ2-1; 12 bases are a match to TRBD2. Per the germline V gene, CDR1 is LGHNA and CDR2 is YSLEER. This CDR3 spans 17 amino acids. CDR3 region: CASSQEGLAGGHKEQFF. As DNA, the CDR3 is TGCGCCAGCAGCCAAGAGGGGCTAGCGGGAGGGCACAAGGAGCAGTTCTTC.

The sample holds a few counts of this clonotype. CDR3 region: CASSQDHQEGNYGYTF. The CDR3 coding sequence is TGTGCCAGCAGCCAAGATCATCAAGAGGGAAACTATGGCTACACCTTC. The chain has TRBV4-2 and TRBJ1-2; D is undetermined. The germline V gene encodes CDR1 LGHNA and CDR2 YNFKEQ. The CDR3 extends over 16 amino acids. The V gene lost 0 bases and the J gene lost 2 bases, with 13 bases spanning the gap.

This clonotype was picked up a small number of times. This chain joins TRBV4-2 and TRBJ1-5; 9 positions agree with TRBD1. This CDR3 spans 14 amino acids. V lost 3 bases to trimming and J lost 5 bases; unmatched junction nucleotides: 2. Per the germline V gene, CDR1 is LGHNA and CDR2 is YNFKEQ. The CDR3 DNA sequence: TGTGCCAGCAGCCAGGGGACAGGGCATCAGCCCCAGCATTTT. Translated: CASSQGTGHQPQHF.

The V and J genes are TRBV12-5 and TRBJ1-4; D gene ambiguous. The CDR3 consists of 15 residues. V was shortened by 5 bases and J by 4 bases, with 14 bases between the two germline ends. Germline values: CDR1 LGHNT, CDR2 FRNRAP. The CDR3 nucleotides are TGTGCTAGTGGTCCGCCCCAATCGTATAATGAAAAACTGTTTTTT. It encodes CASGPPQSYNEKLFF.

This clonotype was detected many times. The CDR3 sequence: CSASSSGNSYEQYF. CDR3 nucleotides: TGCAGTGCTAGTTCCAGCGGGAACTCCTACGAGCAGTACTTC. The chain combines TRBV20-1 with TRBJ2-7; 7 bases are shared with TRBD2. Germline V gene data show CDR1 as DFQATT and CDR2 as SNEGSKA (reference sequence). The junction had 5 bases not matched to a gene; V was cut back by 3 bases and J by 0 bases. CDR3 length: 14 residues.

This clonotype was observed a handful of times. DNA for the CDR3: TGTGCCACCCGCAAAATCCCCCTCCGAGAGACCCAGTACTTC. It is translated as CATRKIPLRETQYF. The gene calls are TRBV15 and TRBJ2-5; no definite D call. This CDR3 has 14 amino acids. Germline CDR1 LNHNV, CDR2 YYDKDF (reference sequence). V was clipped by 8 bases and J by 4 bases, with 17 bases between them. Looking up the rest from reference TRBV15 and TRBJ2-5 gives the full variable domain: DAMVIQNPRYQVTQFGKPVTLSCSQTLNHNVMYWYQQKSSQAPKLLFHYYDKDFNNEADTPDNFQSRRPNTSFCFLDIRSPGLGDTAMYLCATRKIPLRETQYFGPGTRLLVL.

This clonotype was detected only a few times. The DNA of the CDR3 is TGTGCCAGCAGTTTAGCGGATACCTACAATGAGCAGTTCTTC. This codes for CASSLADTYNEQFF. This rearrangement joins TRBV28 to TRBJ2-1; unclear D gene. Trimming took 2 bases from V and 2 from J, leaving 7 bases between them. There are 14 residues in the CDR3. Germline V gives CDR1 MDHEN, CDR2 SYDVKM.

The chain carries TRBV20-1 and TRBJ2-4, with TRBD2 matching 12 bases. The last part of the DNA fits TRBJ2-7 better; the J call may be wrong. Germline lookup yields CDR1 DFQATT and CDR2 SNEGSKA (reference sequence). This CDR3 spans 18 amino acids. The CDR3 DNA follows: TGCAGTGCTAGGAAGAGACTAGCGGGAGCGAGGAAAAACTACGAGCAGTACTTC. Amino acids: CSARKRLAGARKNYEQYF.